This passage covers 19 T cell receptor beta chains from one sample sequenced in a study of shared clonotypes between healthy human individuals (dated by TCRdb to about 2020). The protocol used for the library was the immunoSEQ multiplex PCR assay. What TCRdb holds here is the immuneACCESS table cut down to in-frame rearrangements. Part of the clones is not present; checked against another copy, under half of the missing clones reflect an unresolved V gene, and the others are unexplained. Counted in this sample were roughly 1,500,000 clones; 98% of them appeared once. Of the sample, 0.3% to 0.45% is held by the ten largest clones. Material for sequencing was naive CD4+ T cells sorted from blood. The sample's cell subset or site label is to be understood as: CD45RA+ positively selected. Every receptor here comes from a man younger than 40 in good health.

The gene calls are TRBV7-9 and TRBJ2-1; weak D call: TRBD2 (6 bases). There are 16 residues in the CDR3. Germline CDR1 and CDR2: SEHNR and FQNEAQ (reference sequence). Trimming took 1 base from V and 8 from J, leaving 18 bases between them. CDR3 residues: CASSLGGGRVSDEQFF. The CDR3 nucleotides are TGTGCCAGCAGCTTAGGGGGAGGTCGTGTGAGCGATGAGCAGTTCTTC.

The chain links TRBV10-3 to TRBJ1-1; 8 nucleotides match TRBD1. This CDR3 contains 15 residues. Germline lookup yields CDR1 ENHRY and CDR2 SYGVKD. The J segment lost 1 base and the V segment lost 5 bases, leaving 6 bases of the junction unmatched. In DNA, the CDR3 is TGTGCCATCAGTAGAGGGGACAGGCCGAACACTGAAGCTTTCTTT. Its protein product is CAISRGDRPNTEAFF.

CDR3 nucleotides: TGTGCCAGCAGCCAAGGCGGGAGGTTTCAAGAGACCCAGTACTTC. It yields the protein CASSQGGRFQETQYF. V and J are TRBV4-2 and TRBJ2-5, with 8 bases aligning to TRBD2. Germline trimming cut 1 base from V and 2 bases from J; bases unmatched to any gene: 3. This CDR3 region has 15 residues. Germline V gives CDR1 LGHNA, CDR2 YNFKEQ.

The rearrangement links TRBV5-5 to TRBJ1-5; the D is unclear. Germline lookup yields CDR1 SGHKS and CDR2 YYEKEE (reference sequence). There are 14 residues in the CDR3. V was pared by 0 bases and J by 7 bases, with 11 bases between. DNA of the CDR3: TGTGCCAGCAGCTTGGCCGGGCGGGGACAGCCCCAGCATTTT. This encodes CASSLAGRGQPQHF.

This chain joins TRBV7-3 and TRBJ2-7; the match to TRBD1 covers 9 bases. V lost 5 bases, J lost 3 bases, and 5 bases stayed unmatched. This CDR3 is 14 amino acids long. Germline loops: CDR1 SGHTA, CDR2 FQGTGA. In nucleotides, the CDR3 is TGTGCCAGCAGCCCACAGGGGGCGGGCTACGAGCAGTACTTC. This translates into CASSPQGAGYEQYF.

This sequence joins TRBV5-6 and TRBJ2-1, with 10 bases that match TRBD2. Per germline, CDR1 SGHDT and CDR2 YYEEEE. The CDR3 is made up of 17 amino acids. The V segment lost 1 base and the J segment 5 bases; nucleotides outside the gene matches: 9. CDR3 residues: CASSLFTLAGVHNEQFF. Written as DNA, the CDR3 is TGTGCCAGCAGCTTGTTCACCCTAGCGGGAGTTCACAATGAGCAGTTCTTC.

Concerning this clone itself: The same CDR3 is also encoded by other DNA sequences in this sample. V and J are TRBV28 and TRBJ1-5; D unclear. The CDR3 has 14 amino acids. V dropped 2 bases and J dropped 2 bases, with 7 bases sitting between them. Per germline, CDR1 MDHEN and CDR2 SYDVKM. Here the CDR3 reads CASSLSGGNQPQHF. The CDR3 DNA reads TGTGCCAGCAGTTTAAGTGGTGGCAATCAGCCCCAGCATTTT. The full variable domain, with the rest looked up from reference TRBV28 and TRBJ1-5, is DVKVTQSSRYLVKRTGEKVFLECVQDMDHENMFWYRQDPGLGLRLIYFSYDVKMKEKGDIPEGYSVSREKKERFSLILESASTNQTSMYLCASSLSGGNQPQHFGDGTRLSIL.

This clone has a single count. V and J are TRBV11-1 and TRBJ2-7; TRBD1 matches at 8 bases. Germline lookup yields CDR1 SGHAT and CDR2 FQDESV (reference sequence). With 4 bases clipped from V and 5 bases from J, the junction kept 7 bases outside the gene matches. There are 14 residues in the CDR3. The CDR3 nucleotides read TGTGCCAGCAGCTCGCGGACAGGGAGAGACGAGCAGTACTTC. Its protein is CASSSRTGRDEQYF.

The gene calls are TRBV18 and TRBJ2-1, with 8 bases identical to TRBD2. Germline CDR1 KGHSH, CDR2 LQKENI. This CDR3 contains 15 residues. V dropped 6 bases and J dropped 9; count of bases not matched to a gene: 13. Here the CDR3 reads CASSGVAGNAGEQFF. DNA of the CDR3: TGTGCCAGCTCCGGGGTAGCGGGAAATGCAGGTGAGCAGTTCTTC.

The chain links TRBV19 to TRBJ2-7; a possible D gene is TRBD2 (6 bases). The CDR3 is made up of 14 amino acids. Per the germline V gene, CDR1 is LNHDA and CDR2 is SQIVND (reference sequence). V gave up 1 base and J gave up 5 bases, with 12 bases separating them. CDR3 residues: CASSIVLGGNEQYF. In nucleotides, the CDR3 is TGTGCCAGTAGTATAGTCCTCGGGGGAAACGAGCAGTACTTC.

The chain has TRBV4-3 and TRBJ1-1; D may be TRBD1 (5 bases). CDR3 size: 14 residues. V dropped 0 bases and J dropped 6 bases, with 11 bases sitting between them. Germline assignment: CDR1 LGHNA and CDR2 YSLEER. Here the CDR3 reads CASSQDGFRAEAFF. CDR3 in DNA: TGCGCCAGCAGCCAAGATGGTTTCAGGGCTGAAGCTTTCTTT.

The gene calls are TRBV14 and TRBJ2-1, with 7 bases that match TRBD2. J lost 5 bases, V lost 4 bases, and 23 bases had no gene match. The CDR3 extends over 20 amino acids. Germline V lookup: CDR1 SGHDN, CDR2 FVKESK. The CDR3 DNA follows: TGTGCCAGCAGCCCAAGTGACCGGAGACTAGCCCTACCTATCCACAATGAGCAGTTCTTC. Translation gives CASSPSDRRLALPIHNEQFF.

The V gene is TRBV18, the J gene TRBJ2-2; no definite D call. The CDR3 length is 14 residues. Trimming pared 3 bases from V and 6 bases from J, leaving 11 bases between. The germline V gene has CDR1 KGHSH and CDR2 LQKENI. CDR3: CASSPIPGAGELFF. The CDR3 DNA reads TGTGCCAGCTCACCTATACCAGGAGCCGGGGAGCTGTTTTTT. The full variable domain, in which reference TRBV18 and TRBJ2-2 provide the parts outside the CDR3, is NAGVMQNPRHLVRRRGQEARLRCSPMKGHSHVYWYRQLPEEGLKFMVYLQKENIIDESGMPKERFSAEFPKEGPSILRIQQVVRGDSAAYFCASSPIPGAGELFFGEGSRLTVL.

The chain carries TRBV6-6 and TRBJ2-1, with 8 bases fitting TRBD2. The germline gives CDR1 MNHNY, CDR2 SVGAGI (reference sequence). The CDR3 extends over 14 amino acids. J was trimmed by 2 bases and V by 6 bases; bases with no gene match: 3. CDR3 in amino acids: CASRLSGTYNEQFF. Written as DNA, the CDR3 is TGTGCCAGCAGACTTAGCGGGACCTACAATGAGCAGTTCTTC.

This rearrangement joins TRBV27 to TRBJ1-1; unclear D gene. V lost 3 bases, J lost 1 base, and 9 bases lay in between. This CDR3 is 14 amino acids long. The germline CDR1 and CDR2 sequences are MNHEY and SMNVEV (reference sequence). CDR3: CASSLLLPNTEAFF. The CDR3 DNA sequence: TGTGCCAGCAGTTTGTTACTTCCGAACACTGAAGCTTTCTTT.

The V gene is TRBV5-1, the J gene TRBJ2-7; 9 nucleotides agree with TRBD1. V was clipped by 3 bases and J by 3 bases; unmatched bases: 7. The CDR3 extends over 15 amino acids. Germline V CDR1 and CDR2: SGHRS, YFSETQ. DNA for the CDR3: TGCGCCAGCAGCTCCTCCGGGACAGGGATCTACGAGCAGTACTTC. Amino acid sequence: CASSSSGTGIYEQYF.

J is TRBJ2-3 and V is TRBV5-1; D may be TRBD1 (6 bases). Germline values: CDR1 SGHRS, CDR2 YFSETQ. V was clipped by 3 bases and J by 0 bases, with 11 bases between them. The CDR3 totals 15 residues. The CDR3 region is CASSSQGLSTDTQYF. The CDR3, as DNA: TGCGCCAGCAGCTCCCAGGGGCTTAGCACAGATACGCAGTATTTT. The full variable domain, its missing parts supplied by reference TRBV5-1 and TRBJ2-3, is KAGVTQTPRYLIKTRGQQVTLSCSPISGHRSVSWYQQTPGQGLQFLFEYFSETQRNKGNFPGRFSGRQFSNSRSEMNVSTLELGDSALYLCASSSQGLSTDTQYFGPGTRLTVL.

V and J are TRBV2 and TRBJ1-5, with D hard to call. Trimming removed 1 base at V and 7 bases at J, with 8 bases between. CDR1 SNHLY and CDR2 FYNNEI come from the germline V gene. The CDR3 totals 13 residues. CDR3 nucleotide sequence: TGTGCCAGCAGTGAAGGGCTCAGACAGCCCCAGCATTTT. As protein: CASSEGLRQPQHF.

In nucleotides, the CDR3 is TGTGCCAGCAGTCGGGACAGCAATCAGCCCCAGCATTTT. Its protein product is CASSRDSNQPQHF. The rearrangement links TRBV5-5 to TRBJ1-5, with D tentatively TRBD1 (5 bases). Germline CDR1 reads SGHKS; CDR2 reads YYEKEE (reference sequence). The CDR3 spans 13 residues. Deletions cut 5 bases from V and 1 base from J, with 7 bases between.